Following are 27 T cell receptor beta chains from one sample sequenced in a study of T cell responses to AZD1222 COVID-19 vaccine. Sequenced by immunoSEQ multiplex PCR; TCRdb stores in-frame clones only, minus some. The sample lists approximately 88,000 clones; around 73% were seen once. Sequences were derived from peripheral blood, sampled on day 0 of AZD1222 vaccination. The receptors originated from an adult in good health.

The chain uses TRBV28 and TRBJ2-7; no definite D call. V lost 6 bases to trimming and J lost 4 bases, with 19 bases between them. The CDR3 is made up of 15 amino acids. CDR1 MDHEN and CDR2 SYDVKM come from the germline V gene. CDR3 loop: CASSPRSPLVYEQYF. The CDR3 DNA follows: TGTGCCAGCAGCCCTCGATCCCCACTCGTATACGAGCAGTACTTC.

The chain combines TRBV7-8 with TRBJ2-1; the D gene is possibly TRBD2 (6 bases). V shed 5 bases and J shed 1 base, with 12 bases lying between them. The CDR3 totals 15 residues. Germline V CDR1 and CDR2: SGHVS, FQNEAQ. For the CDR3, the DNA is TGTGCCAGCAGCCCAGTACGGGGGTCCTACAATGAGCAGTTCTTC. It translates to CASSPVRGSYNEQFF. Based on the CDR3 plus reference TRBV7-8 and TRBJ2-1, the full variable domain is GAGVSQSPRYKVAKRGQDVALRCDPISGHVSLFWYQQALGQGPEFLTYFQNEAQLDKSGLPSDRFFAERPEGSVSTLKIQRTQQEDSAVYLCASSPVRGSYNEQFFGPGTRLTVL.

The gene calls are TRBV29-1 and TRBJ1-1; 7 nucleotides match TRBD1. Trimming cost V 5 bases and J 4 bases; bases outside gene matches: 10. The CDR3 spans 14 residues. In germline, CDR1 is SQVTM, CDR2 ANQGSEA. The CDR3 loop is CSVTRQGRGTEAFF. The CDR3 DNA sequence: TGCAGCGTTACGCGACAGGGCCGCGGCACTGAAGCTTTCTTT. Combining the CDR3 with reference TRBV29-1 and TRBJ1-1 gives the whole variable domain SAVISQKPSRDICQRGTSLTIQCQVDSQVTMMFWYRQQPGQSLTLIATANQGSEATYESGFVIDKFPISRPNLTFSTLTVSNMSPEDSSIYLCSVTRQGRGTEAFFGQGTRLTVV.

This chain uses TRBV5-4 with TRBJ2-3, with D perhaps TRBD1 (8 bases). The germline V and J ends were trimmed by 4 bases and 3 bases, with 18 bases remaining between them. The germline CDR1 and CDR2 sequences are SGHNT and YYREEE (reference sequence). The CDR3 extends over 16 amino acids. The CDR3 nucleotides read TGTGCCAGCAGCCACCCCGGACAGGGAGGGACAGATACGCAGTATTTT. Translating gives CASSHPGQGGTDTQYF.

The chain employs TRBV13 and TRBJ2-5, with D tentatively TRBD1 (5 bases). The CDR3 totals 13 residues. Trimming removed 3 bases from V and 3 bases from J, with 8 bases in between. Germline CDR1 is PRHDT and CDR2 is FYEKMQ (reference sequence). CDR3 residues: CASSFTGKETQYF. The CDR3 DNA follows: TGTGCCAGCAGCTTTACAGGAAAAGAGACCCAGTACTTC.

The CDR3 nucleotides read TGTGCCAGCACCCCCCCCGGGGCCCAAGAGACCCAGTACTTC. Amino acids: CASTPPGAQETQYF. This chain links TRBV11-2 with TRBJ2-5; either TRBD1 or TRBD2 may fit D (5 bases each). Trimming left V 7 bases short and J 1 base short, with 13 bases between. This CDR3 region has 14 residues. Germline CDR1 is SGHAT and CDR2 is FQNNGV.

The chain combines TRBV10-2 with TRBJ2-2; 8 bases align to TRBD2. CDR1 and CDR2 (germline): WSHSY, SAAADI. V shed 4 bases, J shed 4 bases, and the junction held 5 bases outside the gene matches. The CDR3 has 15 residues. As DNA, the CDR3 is TGCGCCAGCAGTGGGCTAGCGGGTGTCACCGGGGAGCTGTTTTTT. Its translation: CASSGLAGVTGELFF.

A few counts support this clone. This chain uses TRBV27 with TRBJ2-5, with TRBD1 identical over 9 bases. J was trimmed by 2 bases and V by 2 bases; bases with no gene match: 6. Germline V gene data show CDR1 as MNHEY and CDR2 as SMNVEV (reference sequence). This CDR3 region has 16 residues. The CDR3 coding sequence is TGTGCCAGCAGTTTAATAAGGGGACAGGGACAAGAGACCCAGTACTTC. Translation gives CASSLIRGQGQETQYF.

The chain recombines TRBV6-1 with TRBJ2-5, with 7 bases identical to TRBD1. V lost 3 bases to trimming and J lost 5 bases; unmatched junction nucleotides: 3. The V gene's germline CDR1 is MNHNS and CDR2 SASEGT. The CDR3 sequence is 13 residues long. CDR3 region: CASSDVRGETQYF. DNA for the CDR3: TGTGCCAGCAGTGATGTCAGGGGGGAGACCCAGTACTTC.

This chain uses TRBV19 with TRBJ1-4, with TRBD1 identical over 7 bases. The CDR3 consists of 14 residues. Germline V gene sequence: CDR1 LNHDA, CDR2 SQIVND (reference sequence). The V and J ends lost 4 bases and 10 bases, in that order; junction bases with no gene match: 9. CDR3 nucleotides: TGTGCCAGTAGTACCACAGGGGCGTCCGGAAAACTGTTTTTT. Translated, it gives CASSTTGASGKLFF. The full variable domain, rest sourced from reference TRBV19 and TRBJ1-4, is DGGITQSPKYLFRKEGQNVTLSCEQNLNHDAMYWYRQDPGQGLRLIYYSQIVNDFQKGDIAEGYSVSREKKESFPLTVTSAQKNPTAFYLCASSTTGASGKLFFGSGTQLSVL.

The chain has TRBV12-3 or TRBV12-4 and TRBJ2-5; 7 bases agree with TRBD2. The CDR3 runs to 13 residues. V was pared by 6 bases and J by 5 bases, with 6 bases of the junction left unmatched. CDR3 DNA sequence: TGTGCCAGCAGGGGACTACCGGGGGAGACCCAGTACTTC. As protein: CASRGLPGETQYF.

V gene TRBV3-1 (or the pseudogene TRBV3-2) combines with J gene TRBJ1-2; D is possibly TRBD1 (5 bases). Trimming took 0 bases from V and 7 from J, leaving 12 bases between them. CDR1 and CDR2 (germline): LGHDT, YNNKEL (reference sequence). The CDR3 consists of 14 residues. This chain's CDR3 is CASSQEAREIGYTF. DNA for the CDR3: TGTGCCAGCAGCCAAGAGGCCAGGGAAATTGGCTACACCTTC.

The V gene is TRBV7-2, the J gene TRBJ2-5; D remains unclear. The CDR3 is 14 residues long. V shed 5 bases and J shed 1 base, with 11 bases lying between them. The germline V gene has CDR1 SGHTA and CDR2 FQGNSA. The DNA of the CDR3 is TGTGCCAGCAGCACCCCGGGCAGCCAAGAGACCCAGTACTTC. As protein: CASSTPGSQETQYF.

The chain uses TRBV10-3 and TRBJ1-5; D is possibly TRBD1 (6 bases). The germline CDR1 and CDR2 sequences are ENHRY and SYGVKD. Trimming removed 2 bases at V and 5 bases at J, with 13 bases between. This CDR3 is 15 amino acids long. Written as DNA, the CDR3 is TGTGCCATCAGTGAGGGGACAAGTAAGCATCAGCCCCAGCATTTT. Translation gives CAISEGTSKHQPQHF.

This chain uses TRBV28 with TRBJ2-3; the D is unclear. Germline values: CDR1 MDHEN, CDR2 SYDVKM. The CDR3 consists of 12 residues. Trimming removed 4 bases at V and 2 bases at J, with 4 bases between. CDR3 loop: CASSSDTDTQYF. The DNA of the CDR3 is TGTGCCAGCAGTTCAGACACAGATACGCAGTATTTT.

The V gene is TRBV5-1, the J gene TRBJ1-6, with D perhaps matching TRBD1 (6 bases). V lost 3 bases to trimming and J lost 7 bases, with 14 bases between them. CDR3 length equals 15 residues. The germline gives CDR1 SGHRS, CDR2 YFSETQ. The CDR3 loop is CASSYLQTGNSPLHF. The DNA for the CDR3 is TGCGCCAGCAGCTACTTACAGACAGGCAATTCACCCCTCCACTTT.

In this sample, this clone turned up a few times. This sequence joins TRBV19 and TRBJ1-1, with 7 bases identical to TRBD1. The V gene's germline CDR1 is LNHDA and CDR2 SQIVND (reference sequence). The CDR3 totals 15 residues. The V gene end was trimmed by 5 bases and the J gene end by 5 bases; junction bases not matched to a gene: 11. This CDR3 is CASSGLTGSGTEAFF. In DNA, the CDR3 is TGTGCCAGTAGTGGATTGACAGGGTCGGGAACTGAAGCTTTCTTT.

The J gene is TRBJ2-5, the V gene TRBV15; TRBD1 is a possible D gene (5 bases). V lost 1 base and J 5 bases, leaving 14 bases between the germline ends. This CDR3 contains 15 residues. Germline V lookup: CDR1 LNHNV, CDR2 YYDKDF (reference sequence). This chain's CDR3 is CATSRGGQGEETQYF. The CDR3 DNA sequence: TGTGCCACCAGCAGAGGGGGTCAGGGCGAGGAGACCCAGTACTTC.

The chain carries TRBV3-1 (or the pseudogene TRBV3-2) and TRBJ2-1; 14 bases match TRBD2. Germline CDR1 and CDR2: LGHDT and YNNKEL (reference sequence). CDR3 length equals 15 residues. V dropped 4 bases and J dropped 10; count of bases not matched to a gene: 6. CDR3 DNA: TGTGCCAGCAGCCTCGGACTAGCGGGAGGAATAGAGCAGTTCTTC. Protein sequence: CASSLGLAGGIEQFF.

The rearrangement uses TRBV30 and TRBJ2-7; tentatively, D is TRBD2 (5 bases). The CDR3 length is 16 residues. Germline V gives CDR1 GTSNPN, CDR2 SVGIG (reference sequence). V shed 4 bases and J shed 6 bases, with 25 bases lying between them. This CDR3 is CAWTKGEGPKGTEQYF. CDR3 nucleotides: TGTGCCTGGACTAAGGGCGAGGGCCCAAAAGGTACCGAGCAGTACTTC.

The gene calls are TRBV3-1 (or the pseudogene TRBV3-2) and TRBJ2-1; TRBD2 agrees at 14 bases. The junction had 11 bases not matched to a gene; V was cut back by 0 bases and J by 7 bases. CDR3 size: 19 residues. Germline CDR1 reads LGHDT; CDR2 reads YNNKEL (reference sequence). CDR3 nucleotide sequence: TGTGCCAGCAGCCAAGATCCTAACGCCGGGACTAGCGGGAGAAATGAGCAGTTCTTC. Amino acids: CASSQDPNAGTSGRNEQFF.

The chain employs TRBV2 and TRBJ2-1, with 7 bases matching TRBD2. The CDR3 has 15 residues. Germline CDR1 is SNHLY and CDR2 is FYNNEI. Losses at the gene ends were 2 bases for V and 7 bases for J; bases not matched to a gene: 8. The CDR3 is CASSERTSQSNEQFF. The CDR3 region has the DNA TGTGCCAGCAGTGAACGGACTAGTCAATCGAATGAGCAGTTCTTC.

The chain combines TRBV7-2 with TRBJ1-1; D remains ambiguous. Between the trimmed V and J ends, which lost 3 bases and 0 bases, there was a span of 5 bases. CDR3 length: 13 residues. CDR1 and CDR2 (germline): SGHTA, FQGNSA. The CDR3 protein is CASSFSVNTEAFF. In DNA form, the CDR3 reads TGTGCCAGCAGCTTTTCGGTGAACACTGAAGCTTTCTTT.

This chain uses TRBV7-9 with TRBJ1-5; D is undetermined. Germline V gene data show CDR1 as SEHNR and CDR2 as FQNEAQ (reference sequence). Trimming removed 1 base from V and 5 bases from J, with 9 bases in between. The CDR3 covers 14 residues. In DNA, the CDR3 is TGTGCCAGCAGCTTAGACACCAAGTATCAGCCCCAGCATTTT. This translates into CASSLDTKYQPQHF. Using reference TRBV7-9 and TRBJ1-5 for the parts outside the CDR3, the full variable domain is DTGVSQNPRHKITKRGQNVTFRCDPISEHNRLYWYRQTLGQGPEFLTYFQNEAQLEKSRLLSDRFSAERPKGSFSTLEIQRTEQGDSAMYLCASSLDTKYQPQHFGDGTRLSIL.

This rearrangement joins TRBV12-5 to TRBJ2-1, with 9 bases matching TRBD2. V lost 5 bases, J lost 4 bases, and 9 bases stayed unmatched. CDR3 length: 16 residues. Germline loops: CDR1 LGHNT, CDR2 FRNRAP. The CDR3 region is CASGINSGRDYNEQFF. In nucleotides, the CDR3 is TGTGCTAGTGGTATTAATAGCGGGAGAGATTACAATGAGCAGTTCTTC.

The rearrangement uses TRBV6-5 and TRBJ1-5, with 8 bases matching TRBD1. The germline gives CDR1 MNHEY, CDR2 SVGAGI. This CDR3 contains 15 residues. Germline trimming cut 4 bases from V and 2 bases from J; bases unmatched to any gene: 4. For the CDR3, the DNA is TGTGCCAGCAGTTGGACAGGGATCGGCAATCAGCCCCAGCATTTT. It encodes CASSWTGIGNQPQHF.

The CDR3 spells CASSISGSGHRYGYTF. The CDR3 DNA is TGTGCCAGTAGTATATCGGGGTCGGGACACCGCTATGGCTACACCTTC. The rearrangement links TRBV19 to TRBJ1-2; D is possibly TRBD1 (6 bases). Germline V gives CDR1 LNHDA, CDR2 SQIVND (reference sequence). The CDR3 has 16 residues. The ends were cut back, 2 bases at V and 4 bases at J, with 17 bases in the middle. The full variable domain, completed using reference TRBV19 and TRBJ1-2, is DGGITQSPKYLFRKEGQNVTLSCEQNLNHDAMYWYRQDPGQGLRLIYYSQIVNDFQKGDIAEGYSVSREKKESFPLTVTSAQKNPTAFYLCASSISGSGHRYGYTFGSGTRLTVV.